The present T cell receptor beta chain was sequenced within a study of Ad26.COV2.S vaccination and SARS-CoV-2 variants. Study details: Among those in the COV1001 Ad26.COV2.S trial arm was the donor.

Treatment of the sample: 15 to 20 received Ad26.COV2.S at low or high dose, single or two shots; about 5 received placebo; per-sample allocation not given. The samples were gathered on day 63 after the first injection of vaccine or placebo. The CDR3 is made up of 15 amino acids. V shed 1 base and J shed 5 bases, with 13 bases lying between them. Germline V lookup: CDR1 SGHNT, CDR2 YYREEE (reference sequence). Profiling relied on immunoSEQ multiplex PCR, and the TCRdb table lists in-frame clones only, not all of them. The sample has 300,000 to 500,000 clones; 80% to 90% are singletons. The table lists this clone with a count of one.

The sample here was peripheral blood, taken in a trial of Ad26.COV2.S vaccine versus placebo. The J gene is TRBJ2-1, the V gene TRBV5-4; D gene unclear. This sequence originates from a person between 18 and 65 years old who received the Ad26.COV2.S COVID-19 vaccine or a placebo. In nucleotides, the CDR3 is TGTGCCAGCAGCTTGCGTTCGGCGACGAACAATGAGCAGTTCTTC. Translated, it gives CASSLRSATNNEQFF.